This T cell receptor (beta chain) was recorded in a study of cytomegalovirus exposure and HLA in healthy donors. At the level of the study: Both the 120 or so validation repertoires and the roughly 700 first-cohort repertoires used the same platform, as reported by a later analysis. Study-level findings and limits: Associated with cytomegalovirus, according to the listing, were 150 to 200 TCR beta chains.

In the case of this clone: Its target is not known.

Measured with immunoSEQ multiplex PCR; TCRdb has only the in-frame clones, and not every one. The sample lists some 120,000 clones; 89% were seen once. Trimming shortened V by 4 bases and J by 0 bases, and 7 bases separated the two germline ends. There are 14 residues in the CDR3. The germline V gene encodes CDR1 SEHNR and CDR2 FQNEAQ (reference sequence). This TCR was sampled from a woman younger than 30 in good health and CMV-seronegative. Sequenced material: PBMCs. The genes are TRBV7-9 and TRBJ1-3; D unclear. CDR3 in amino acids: CASSSGTSGNTIYF. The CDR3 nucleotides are TGTGCCAGCAGCTCAGGAACCTCTGGAAACACCATATATTTT.